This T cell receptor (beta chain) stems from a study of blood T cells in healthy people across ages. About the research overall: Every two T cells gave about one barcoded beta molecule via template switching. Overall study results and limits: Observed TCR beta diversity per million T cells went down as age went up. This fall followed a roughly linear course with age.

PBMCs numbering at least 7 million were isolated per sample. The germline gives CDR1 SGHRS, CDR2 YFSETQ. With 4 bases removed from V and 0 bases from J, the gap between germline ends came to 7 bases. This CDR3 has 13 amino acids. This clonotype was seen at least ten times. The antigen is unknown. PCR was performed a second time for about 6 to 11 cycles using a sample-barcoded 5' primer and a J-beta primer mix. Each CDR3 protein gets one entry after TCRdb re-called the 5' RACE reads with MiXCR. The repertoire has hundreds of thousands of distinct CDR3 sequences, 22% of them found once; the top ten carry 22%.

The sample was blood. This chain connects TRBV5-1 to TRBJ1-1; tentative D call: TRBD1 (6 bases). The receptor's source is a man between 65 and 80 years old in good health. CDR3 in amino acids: CASSDRLNTEAFF. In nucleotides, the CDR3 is TGCGCCAGCAGCGACAGGTTGAACACTGAAGCTTTCTTT. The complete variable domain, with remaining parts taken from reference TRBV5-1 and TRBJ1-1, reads KAGVTQTPRYLIKTRGQQVTLSCSPISGHRSVSWYQQTPGQGLQFLFEYFSETQRNKGNFPGRFSGRQFSNSRSEMNVSTLELGDSALYLCASSDRLNTEAFFGQGTRLTVV.